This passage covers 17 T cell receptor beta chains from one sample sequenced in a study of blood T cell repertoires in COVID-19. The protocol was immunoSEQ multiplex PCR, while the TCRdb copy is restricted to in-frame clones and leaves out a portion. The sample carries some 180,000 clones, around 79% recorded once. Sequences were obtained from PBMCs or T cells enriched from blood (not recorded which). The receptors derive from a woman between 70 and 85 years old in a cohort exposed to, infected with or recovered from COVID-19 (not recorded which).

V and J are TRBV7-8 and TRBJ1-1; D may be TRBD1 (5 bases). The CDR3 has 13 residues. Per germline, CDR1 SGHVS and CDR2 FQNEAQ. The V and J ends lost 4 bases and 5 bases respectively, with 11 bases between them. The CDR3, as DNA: TGTGCCAGCAGCTGGGTCGGGGGTACTGAAGCTTTCTTT. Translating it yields CASSWVGGTEAFF.

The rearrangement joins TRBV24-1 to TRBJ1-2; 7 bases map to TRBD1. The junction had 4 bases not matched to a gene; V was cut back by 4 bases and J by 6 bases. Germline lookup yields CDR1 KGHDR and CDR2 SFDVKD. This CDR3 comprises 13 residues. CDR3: CATSEYTGDGYTF. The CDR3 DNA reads TGTGCCACCAGTGAGTACACAGGGGATGGCTACACCTTC.

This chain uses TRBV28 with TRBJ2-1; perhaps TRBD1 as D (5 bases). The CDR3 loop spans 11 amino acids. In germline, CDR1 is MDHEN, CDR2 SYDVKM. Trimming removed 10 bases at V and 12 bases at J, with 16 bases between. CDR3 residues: CATIDRQGQFF. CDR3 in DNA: TGTGCCACCATCGACAGACAAGGGCAGTTCTTC.

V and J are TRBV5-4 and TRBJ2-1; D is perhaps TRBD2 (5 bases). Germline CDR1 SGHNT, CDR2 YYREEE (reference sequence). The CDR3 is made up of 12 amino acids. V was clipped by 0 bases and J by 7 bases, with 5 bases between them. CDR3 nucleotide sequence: TGTGCCAGCAGCTTGGGAGGGAATGAGCAGTTCTTC. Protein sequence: CASSLGGNEQFF.

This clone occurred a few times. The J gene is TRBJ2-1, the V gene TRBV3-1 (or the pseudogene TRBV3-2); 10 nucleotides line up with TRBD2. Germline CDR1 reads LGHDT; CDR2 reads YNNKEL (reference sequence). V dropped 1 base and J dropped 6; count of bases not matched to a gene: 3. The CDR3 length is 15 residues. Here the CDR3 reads CASSQGLAGFNEQFF. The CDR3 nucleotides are TGTGCCAGCAGCCAAGGACTAGCGGGCTTCAATGAGCAGTTCTTC.

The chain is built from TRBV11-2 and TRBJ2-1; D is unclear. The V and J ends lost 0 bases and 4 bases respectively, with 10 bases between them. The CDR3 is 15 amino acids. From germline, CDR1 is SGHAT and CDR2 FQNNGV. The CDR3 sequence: CASSLDHFGYNEQFF. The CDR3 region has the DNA TGTGCCAGCAGCTTAGATCATTTCGGGTACAATGAGCAGTTCTTC. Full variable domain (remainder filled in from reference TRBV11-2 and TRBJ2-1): EAGVAQSPRYKIIEKRQSVAFWCNPISGHATLYWYQQILGQGPKLLIQFQNNGVVDDSQLPKDRFSAERLKGVDSTLKIQPAKLEDSAVYLCASSLDHFGYNEQFFGPGTRLTVL.

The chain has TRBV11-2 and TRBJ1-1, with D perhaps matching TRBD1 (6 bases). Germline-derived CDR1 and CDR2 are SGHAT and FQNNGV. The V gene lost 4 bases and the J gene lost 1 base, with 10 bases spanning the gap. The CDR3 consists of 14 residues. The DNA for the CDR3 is TGTGCCAGCAGCTCGGGACATTCGAACACTGAAGCTTTCTTT. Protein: CASSSGHSNTEAFF.

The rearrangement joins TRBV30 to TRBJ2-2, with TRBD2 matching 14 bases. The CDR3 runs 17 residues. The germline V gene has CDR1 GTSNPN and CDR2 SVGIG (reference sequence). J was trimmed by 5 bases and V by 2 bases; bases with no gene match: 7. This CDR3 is CAWSTTSGRARTGELFF. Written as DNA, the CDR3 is TGTGCCTGGAGTACGACTAGCGGGAGGGCCCGGACCGGGGAGCTGTTTTTT.

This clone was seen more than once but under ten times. In DNA, the CDR3 is TGTGCCAGCAGCCCCCACAGGGGGACCACTAATGAAAAACTGTTTTTT. It specifies CASSPHRGTTNEKLFF. This chain uses TRBV7-2 with TRBJ1-4; 8 bases are shared with TRBD1. In germline, CDR1 is SGHTA, CDR2 FQGNSA. The V and J ends lost 5 bases and 2 bases, in that order; junction bases with no gene match: 7. The CDR3 sequence is 16 residues long.

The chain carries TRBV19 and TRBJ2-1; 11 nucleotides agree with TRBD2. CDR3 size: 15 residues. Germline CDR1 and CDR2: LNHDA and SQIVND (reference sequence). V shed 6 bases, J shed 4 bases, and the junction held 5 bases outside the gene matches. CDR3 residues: CASRAGTSGYNEQFF. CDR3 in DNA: TGTGCCAGTAGGGCCGGGACTAGCGGTTACAATGAGCAGTTCTTC.

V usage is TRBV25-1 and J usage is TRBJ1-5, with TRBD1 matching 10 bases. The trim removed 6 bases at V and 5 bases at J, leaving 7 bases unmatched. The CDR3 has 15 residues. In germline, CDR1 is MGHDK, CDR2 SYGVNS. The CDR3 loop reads CASRGTGDGDQPQHF. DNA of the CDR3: TGTGCCAGCAGGGGGACAGGGGATGGGGATCAGCCCCAGCATTTT.

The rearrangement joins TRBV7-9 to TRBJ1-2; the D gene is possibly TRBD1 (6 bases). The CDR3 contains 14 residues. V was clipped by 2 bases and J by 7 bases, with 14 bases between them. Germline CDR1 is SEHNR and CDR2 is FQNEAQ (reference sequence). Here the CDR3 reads CASSLWSTGPGYTF. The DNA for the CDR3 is TGTGCCAGCAGCTTATGGTCGACAGGCCCTGGCTACACCTTC.

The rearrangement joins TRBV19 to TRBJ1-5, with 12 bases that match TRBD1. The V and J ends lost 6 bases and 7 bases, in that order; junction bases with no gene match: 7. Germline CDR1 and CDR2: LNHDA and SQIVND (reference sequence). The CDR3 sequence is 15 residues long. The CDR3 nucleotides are TGTGCCAGTAGCACCGGGACAGGGGGCGGACAGCCCCAGCATTTT. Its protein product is CASSTGTGGGQPQHF.

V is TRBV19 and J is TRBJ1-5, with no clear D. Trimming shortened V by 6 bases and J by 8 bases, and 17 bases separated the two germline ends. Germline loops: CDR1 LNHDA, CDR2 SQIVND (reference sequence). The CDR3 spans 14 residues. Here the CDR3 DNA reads TGTGCCAGTAGCATTACGGGGAGTCGGGAGCCCCAGCATTTT. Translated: CASSITGSREPQHF.

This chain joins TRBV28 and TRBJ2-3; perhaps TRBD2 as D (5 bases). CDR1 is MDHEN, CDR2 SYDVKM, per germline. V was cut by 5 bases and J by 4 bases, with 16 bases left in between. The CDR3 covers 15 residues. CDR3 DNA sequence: TGTGCCAGCAGTAACGGGCCCGAGCGGCCAGATACGCAGTATTTT. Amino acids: CASSNGPERPDTQYF.

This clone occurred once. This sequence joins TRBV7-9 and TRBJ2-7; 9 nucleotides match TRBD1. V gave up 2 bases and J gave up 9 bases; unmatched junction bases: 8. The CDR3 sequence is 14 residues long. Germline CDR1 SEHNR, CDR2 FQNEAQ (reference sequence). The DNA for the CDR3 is TGTGCCAGCAGCTTAAGGGGGACAGGGACGGCGCAGTACTTC. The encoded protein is CASSLRGTGTAQYF.

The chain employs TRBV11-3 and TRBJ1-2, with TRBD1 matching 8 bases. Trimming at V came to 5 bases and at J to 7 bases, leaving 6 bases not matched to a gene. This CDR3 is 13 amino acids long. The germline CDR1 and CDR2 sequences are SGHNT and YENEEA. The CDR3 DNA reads TGTGCCAGCAGCGGCCGGACAGGGCTTGGCTACACCTTC. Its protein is CASSGRTGLGYTF.